The TCR beta chain under discussion was sequenced for a study of shared clonotypes between healthy human individuals. For the study at large: Each donor had three CD4 naive, three CD4 memory, two CD8 naive and one CD8 memory plate.

CDR1 and CDR2 from the germline V gene are MNHNY and SVGAGI (reference sequence). CDR3 length equals 15 residues. V lost 2 bases, J lost 6 bases, and 7 bases stayed unmatched. The protocol was immunoSEQ multiplex PCR, while the TCRdb copy is restricted to in-frame clones and leaves out a portion. The repertoire holds under 2.5 million clones, around 93% seen once, with more than 0.35% in the top ten. Sample: naive CD4+ T cells from PBMCs. Regarding subset: CD45RA+ positively selected. The TCR originated in a man aged 18 to 29 in good health. Some clones in this sample may be carry-over from other donors' samples. The chain employs TRBV6-6 and TRBJ1-5; 7 bases map to TRBD1. CDR3 region: CASSYGDSLGQPQHF. The CDR3 DNA is TGTGCCAGCAGTTACGGGGACAGTTTGGGTCAGCCCCAGCATTTT.